These T cell receptor beta chains were read from a single sample in a study of blood T cell repertoires in COVID-19. Here immunoSEQ multiplex PCR was the method, and the copy in TCRdb shows in-frame clones only, minus some. This table has 120,000 or so clones, more than 65% appearing once. Sequencing used peripheral blood. The source is a woman in her 70s with acute or convalescent COVID-19. Both conserved end residues are part of each CDR3. A D gene is named only where the DNA matches it firmly. The listing skips clone size in some rows; elsewhere it reads once, few, many or a size class.

>TRBD1|NA|TRBV7-2|TRBJ1-5
CASSVTGFNQPQHF
TGTGCCAGCAGCGTGACAGGGTTCAATCAGCCCCAGCATTTT
>TRBD1|NA|TRBV2|TRBJ1-1
CASERRDRGTEAFF
TGTGCCAGCGAACGAAGGGACAGGGGTACTGAAGCTTTCTTT
>TRBD2|few|TRBV9|TRBJ2-1
CASSPTSGRGGSEQFF
TGTGCCAGCAGCCCCACTAGCGGGAGGGGGGGTAGTGAGCAGTTCTTC
>TRBD1|NA|TRBV6-5|TRBJ1-1
CASSSDRATEAFF
TGTGCCAGCAGCTCGGACAGGGCAACTGAAGCTTTCTTT
>TRBD2|NA|TRBV5-1|TRBJ2-2
CASSLEASGNTGELFF
TGCGCCAGCAGCTTGGAGGCTAGCGGTAACACCGGGGAGCTGTTTTTT
>NA|NA|TRBV19|TRBJ2-7
CASSTGSYEQYF
TGTGCCAGTAGTACAGGCTCCTACGAGCAGTACTTC
>NA|NA|TRBV19|TRBJ1-6
CASSDDRTGISPLHF
TGTGCCAGTAGTGACGACAGGACCGGAATTTCACCCCTCCACTTT
>NA|once|TRBV7-9|TRBJ2-3
CASSEVADTQYF
TGTGCCAGCAGCGAGGTGGCAGATACGCAGTATTTT
>NA|NA|TRBV7-8|TRBJ2-3
CASKRFSERYTDTQYF
TGTGCCAGCAAGAGATTTAGCGAGAGATACACAGATACGCAGTATTTT
>NA|NA|TRBV27|TRBJ2-3
CASRVVRTDTQYF
TGTGCCAGCAGAGTGGTGAGGACAGATACGCAGTATTTT
>TRBD1|NA|TRBV18|TRBJ1-5
CASSTGQGVGNQPQHF
TGTGCCAGCTCAACCGGACAGGGCGTGGGTAATCAGCCCCAGCATTTT
>TRBD1|NA|TRBV5-1|TRBJ2-1
CASSQDRANEQFF
TGCGCCAGCAGCCAGGACAGGGCCAATGAGCAGTTCTTC
>NA|NA|TRBV24-1|TRBJ2-3
CATADYTDTQYF
TGTGCCACCGCTGACTACACAGATACGCAGTATTTT
>NA|few|TRBV6-1|TRBJ2-7
CASSEWVSRAYEQYF
TGTGCCAGCAGTGAATGGGTATCACGGGCCTACGAGCAGTACTTC
>TRBD1|NA|TRBV7-8|TRBJ2-5
CASSPRTGDIIQETQYF
TGTGCCAGCAGCCCCCGGACAGGGGACATCATCCAAGAGACCCAGTACTTC
>TRBD1|NA|TRBV7-9|TRBJ1-2
CASSSPEGGLYGYTF
TGTGCCAGCAGCTCCCCGGAAGGGGGCCTCTATGGCTACACCTTC
>NA|NA|TRBV15|TRBJ2-1
CATSRAATYNEQFF
TGTGCCACCAGCAGGGCGGCTACCTACAATGAGCAGTTCTTC
>NA|NA|TRBV28|TRBJ1-2
CAIRQDIGYGYTF
TGTGCCATCCGACAGGATATAGGTTATGGCTACACCTTC
>TRBD1|NA|TRBV18|TRBJ1-3
CASSPYPWTGITGNTIYF
TGTGCCAGCTCACCATATCCGTGGACAGGGATCACTGGAAACACCATATATTTT
>TRBD2|once|TRBV7-2|TRBJ2-5
CASRLAGGPGTQYF
TGTGCCAGCAGACTAGCGGGGGGGCCTGGGACCCAGTACTTC
>NA|NA|TRBV6-2/TRBV6-3|TRBJ1-3
CASSYSTAAAGNTIYF
TGTGCCAGCAGTTACTCGACGGCAGCAGCGGGAAACACCATATATTTT
>TRBD2|NA|TRBV7-9|TRBJ2-2
CASSPSGGAGTGELFF
TGTGCCAGCAGCCCTAGCGGGGGGGCTGGCACCGGGGAGCTGTTTTTT